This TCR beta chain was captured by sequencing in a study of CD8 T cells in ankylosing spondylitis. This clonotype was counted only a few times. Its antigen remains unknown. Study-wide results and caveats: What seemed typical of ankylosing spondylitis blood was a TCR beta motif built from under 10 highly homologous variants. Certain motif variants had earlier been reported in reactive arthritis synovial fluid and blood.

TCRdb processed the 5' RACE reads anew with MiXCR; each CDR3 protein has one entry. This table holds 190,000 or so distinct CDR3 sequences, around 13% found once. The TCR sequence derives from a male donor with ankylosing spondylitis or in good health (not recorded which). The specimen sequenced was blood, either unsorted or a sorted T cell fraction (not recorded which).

CDR3 DNA: TGTGCCAGCAGTTTATCCGCAGGGCTCTACGAGCAGTACTTC. Translated: CASSLSAGLYEQYF. The rearrangement uses TRBV27 and TRBJ2-7, with D tentatively TRBD1 (5 bases). CDR3 length: 14 amino acids. Trimming stripped 0 bases from V and 3 bases from J, with 9 bases between. Germline V CDR1 and CDR2: MNHEY, SMNVEV (reference sequence).